These T cell receptor beta chains were read from a single sample in a study of cytomegalovirus exposure and HLA in healthy donors. Produced via immunoSEQ multiplex PCR; TCRdb's table is partial and in-frame only. The sample carries 100,000 to 150,000 clones, roughly three quarters recorded once. The sample comprised PBMCs. The receptors were gathered from a male donor in good health and CMV-seronegative. Both conserved end residues are part of each CDR3. Each record gives: D gene, V gene, clone size, J gene, CDR3 protein, CDR3 DNA. The D gene is left open where the match is weak. Clone sizes are given selectively: once, few, many, or a class where the clone is expanded.

D gene: TRBD1
V gene: TRBV7-9
clone size: once
J gene: TRBJ2-5
CDR3 protein: CASSLFDRERETQYF
CDR3 DNA: TGTGCCAGCAGTCTATTTGACAGGGAGAGAGAGACCCAGTACTTC

D gene: TRBD1
V gene: TRBV2
clone size: NA
J gene: TRBJ2-7
CDR3 protein: CASSSRDSYYEQYF
CDR3 DNA: TGTGCCAGCAGTTCCCGGGACAGTTACTACGAGCAGTACTTC

D gene: TRBD2
V gene: TRBV9
clone size: NA
J gene: TRBJ2-7
CDR3 protein: CASSAGEGPYEQYF
CDR3 DNA: TGTGCCAGCAGCGCCGGGGAGGGTCCCTACGAGCAGTACTTC

D gene: TRBD1
V gene: TRBV5-1
clone size: NA
J gene: TRBJ2-2
CDR3 protein: CASTGQGVGTGELFF
CDR3 DNA: TGCGCCAGCACTGGACAGGGGGTAGGCACCGGGGAGCTGTTTTTT

D gene: NA
V gene: TRBV7-9
clone size: NA
J gene: TRBJ1-1
CDR3 protein: CASSVDRGMNTEAFF
CDR3 DNA: TGTGCCAGCAGCGTCGACAGAGGCATGAACACTGAAGCTTTCTTT

D gene: NA
V gene: TRBV21-1
clone size: NA
J gene: TRBJ2-3
CDR3 protein: CASSKPRLAGGRDTDTQYF
CDR3 DNA: TGTGCCAGCAGCAAACCCAGACTAGCGGGGGGACGGGACACAGATACGCAGTATTTT

D gene: NA
V gene: TRBV7-8
clone size: NA
J gene: TRBJ2-2
CDR3 protein: CASSMLTRDTNTGELFF
CDR3 DNA: TGTGCCAGCAGCATGCTCACACGTGACACGAACACCGGGGAGCTGTTTTTT

D gene: TRBD2
V gene: TRBV13
clone size: NA
J gene: TRBJ2-5
CDR3 protein: CASSVGGAASGGRETQYF
CDR3 DNA: TGTGCCAGCAGCGTAGGGGGGGCGGCTAGCGGGGGGAGAGAGACCCAGTACTTC

D gene: TRBD1
V gene: TRBV10-3
clone size: NA
J gene: TRBJ1-2
CDR3 protein: CAVGTGSNYGYTF
CDR3 DNA: TGTGCCGTAGGGACAGGCTCTAACTATGGCTACACCTTC

D gene: NA
V gene: TRBV30
clone size: few
J gene: TRBJ1-1
CDR3 protein: CAWRAPGSLNTEAFF
CDR3 DNA: TGTGCCTGGAGAGCTCCGGGGAGCTTGAACACTGAAGCTTTCTTT

D gene: NA
V gene: TRBV28
clone size: NA
J gene: TRBJ2-7
CDR3 protein: CASRGGVPPWEQYF
CDR3 DNA: TGTGCCAGCAGGGGCGGGGTCCCCCCGTGGGAGCAGTACTTC